This entry concerns a single T cell receptor beta chain. What it binds is unknown. Every TCR library consumed around 4,000 ng of total RNA. After re-calling the 5' RACE reads, TCRdb lists one entry per CDR3 protein, DNA absent. The sample data list roughly 330,000 distinct CDR3 sequences. The data were obtained in a study of monozygotic twins with inflammatory bowel disease. Study results and caveats: Among T cells, the various subtypes were not distinguishable.

Whole blood without T cell sorting served as the source of isolated total RNA. This clonotype was sampled from a human donor with ulcerative colitis or Crohn's disease, or a healthy co-twin of an affected twin (not recorded which). The material sequenced was blood.

This chain's CDR3 is CSATDRAYEQYF. The chain links TRBV20-1 to TRBJ2-7; the D gene TCRdb calls, TRBD1, cannot be checked with no DNA. Germline CDR1 and CDR2: DFQATT and SNEGSKA (reference sequence). The CDR3 is made up of 12 amino acids.